This TCR beta chain comes out of a study of blood T cells in healthy people across ages. It was with a sample-barcoded 5' primer and a J-beta primer mix that a second PCR of roughly 7 to 12 cycles was run. Each of the samples gave a minimum of 2.5 million paired-end reads that contained CDR3. TCRdb re-called the 5' RACE reads with MiXCR, one entry per CDR3 protein. In the table there are about 720,000 distinct CDR3 sequences, 25% of which are singletons. The length of the CDR3 is 12 residues. Germline CDR1 and CDR2: SQVTM and ANQGSEA. Trimming took 7 bases from V and 5 from J; bases not matched to a gene: 5. Individuals who donated were healthy Caucasians from Russia aged about 6 to 90. The same sample was also studied in work on T cells of mothers and their children. That source notes: The study sampled a few healthy Caucasian mothers and their six children. Similar effects of thymic selection on TCR recombination output were recorded in related and unrelated pairs.

The rearrangement links TRBV29-1 to TRBJ2-4; 7 positions agree with TRBD1. The origin of this receptor is a boy younger than 18 in good health. Sequences were obtained from blood. CDR3 sequence: CSGGTAQNIQYF. As DNA, the CDR3 is TGCAGCGGGGGGACAGCTCAAAACATTCAGTACTTC.